Listed here are 18 T cell receptor beta chains from one sample, sequenced in a study of blood T cell repertoires in COVID-19. Libraries were prepared by immunoSEQ multiplex PCR; TCRdb keeps only in-frame clonotypes and omits some of them. There are 350,000 to 450,000 clones in the sample; roughly nine tenths occur only once, and over 0.7% lies in the top ten. The sample was PBMCs or T cells enriched from blood (not recorded which). Receptors originate from a woman in her thirties or forties who had been exposed to COVID-19.

This clone was observed once. Other nucleotide sequences in the sample specify the same CDR3. The chain carries TRBV5-1 and TRBJ1-2; maybe TRBD1 (6 bases). CDR3 size: 15 residues. The V and J ends lost 0 bases and 0 bases respectively, with 9 bases between them. Germline lookup yields CDR1 SGHRS and CDR2 YFSETQ. CDR3 loop: CASSLADRANYGYTF. The CDR3 DNA is TGCGCCAGCAGCTTGGCGGACAGAGCTAACTATGGCTACACCTTC.

The V and J genes are TRBV3-1 (or the pseudogene TRBV3-2) and TRBJ1-2, with 7 bases fitting TRBD1. CDR1 LGHDT and CDR2 YNNKEL come from the germline V gene (reference sequence). V shed 3 bases and J 6 bases; nucleotides not matched to a gene: 10. The CDR3 spans 15 residues. Written as DNA, the CDR3 is TGTGCCAGCAGCCAGTCAGGGGGTTTATCTCATGGCTACACCTTC. It is translated as CASSQSGGLSHGYTF.

The rearrangement uses TRBV30 and TRBJ2-6; D is possibly TRBD2 (7 bases). The CDR3 covers 17 residues. V was cut by 3 bases and J by 0 bases, with 15 bases left in between. Germline V gene sequence: CDR1 GTSNPN, CDR2 SVGIG (reference sequence). CDR3 in DNA: TGTGCCTGGAGGCGGGGGCGTACTCGCTCTGGGGCCAACGTCCTGACTTTC. Translated, it gives CAWRRGRTRSGANVLTF.

CDR3 amino acids: CANSRDRAKRPYVQYF. The CDR3 DNA reads as TGTGCCAACTCCCGGGACAGGGCCAAGAGACCTTACGTACAGTACTTC. This chain links TRBV2 with TRBJ2-7, with 9 nucleotides matching TRBD1. CDR3 length: 16 amino acids. Germline CDR1 reads SNHLY; CDR2 reads FYNNEI. V was clipped by 10 bases and J by 10 bases; unmatched bases: 23.

This clone occurred a few times. This chain uses TRBV6-5 with TRBJ1-2, with unresolved D. Trimming stripped 0 bases from V and 7 bases from J, with 12 bases between. Germline V lookup: CDR1 MNHEY, CDR2 SVGAGI. The CDR3 is 14 residues long. This CDR3 reads CASSYSSEGVGYTF. Here the CDR3 DNA reads TGTGCCAGCAGTTACTCGAGCGAAGGAGTTGGCTACACCTTC.

This sequence joins TRBV4-3 and TRBJ2-1; 8 bases align to TRBD2. Germline V gene sequence: CDR1 LGHNA, CDR2 YSLEER. CDR3 length: 13 residues. V shed 0 bases, J shed 14 bases, and the junction held 6 bases outside the gene matches. The CDR3: CASSQDGGTREFF. The CDR3 nucleotides are TGCGCCAGCAGCCAAGATGGGGGGACTAGGGAGTTCTTC.

This clone was counted a few times. The V gene is TRBV30, the J gene TRBJ1-5; perhaps TRBD1 as D (5 bases). Per the germline V gene, CDR1 is GTSNPN and CDR2 is SVGIG (reference sequence). Trimming removed 0 bases from V and 2 bases from J, with 14 bases in between. The CDR3 has 16 amino acids. In DNA, the CDR3 is TGTGCCTGGAGTGTACGAGGAGGGGTGGGCAATCAGCCCCAGCATTTT. Its protein is CAWSVRGGVGNQPQHF.

This sequence joins TRBV9 and TRBJ2-7, with 9 bases fitting TRBD1. CDR3 size: 16 residues. V lost 7 bases, J lost 1 base, and 12 bases stayed unmatched. Germline CDR1 reads SGDLS; CDR2 reads YYNGEE. The CDR3 DNA reads as TGTGCCAGCTCCCCAGCTGGCGGGACAGGGTCCTACGAGCAGTACTTC. Encoded protein: CASSPAGGTGSYEQYF.

As regards this clone: This sample also contains other DNA sequences that code for the same CDR3. The chain has TRBV7-9 and TRBJ2-3; D is perhaps TRBD1 (6 bases). V shed 1 base and J shed 6 bases, with 8 bases lying between them. The CDR3 consists of 13 residues. Germline assignment: CDR1 SEHNR and CDR2 FQNEAQ (reference sequence). CDR3 in DNA: TGTGCCAGCAGCTTAGGGGGGCCCGATACGCAGTATTTT. Its protein is CASSLGGPDTQYF.

The V and J genes are TRBV6-2 or TRBV6-3 and TRBJ1-1; TRBD1 matches 7 bases. The J segment lost 5 bases and the V segment lost 6 bases, leaving 6 bases of the junction unmatched. CDR3 size: 13 residues. Germline V lookup: CDR1 MNHEY, CDR2 SVGEGT. DNA for the CDR3: TGTGCCAGCAGCACGACAGGGAGGACTGAAGCTTTCTTT. It codes for CASSTTGRTEAFF.

This chain connects TRBV24-1 to TRBJ1-1; TRBD1 matches 7 bases. This CDR3 is built from 14 residues. The V segment lost 4 bases and the J segment 2 bases; nucleotides outside the gene matches: 3. CDR1 is KGHDR, CDR2 SFDVKD, per germline. CDR3 in amino acids: CATSDGDRNTEAFF. CDR3 coding DNA: TGTGCCACCAGTGACGGGGACAGAAACACTGAAGCTTTCTTT.

The V gene is TRBV5-1, the J gene TRBJ1-2; a weak D match, TRBD1 (6 bases). Deletions cut 5 bases from V and 4 bases from J, with 18 bases between. Germline CDR1 is SGHRS and CDR2 is YFSETQ. The CDR3 totals 15 residues. This CDR3 reads CASRGGEFSVYGYTF. DNA for the CDR3: TGCGCCAGCAGAGGGGGTGAATTCTCCGTCTATGGCTACACCTTC.

This chain links TRBV5-1 with TRBJ1-6; D is undetermined. This CDR3 is 14 amino acids long. Trimming pared 0 bases from V and 9 bases from J, leaving 10 bases between. CDR1 SGHRS and CDR2 YFSETQ come from the germline V gene. This CDR3 reads CASSLERVGSPLHF. The CDR3, as DNA: TGCGCCAGCAGCTTGGAGAGGGTCGGTTCACCCCTCCACTTT.

V and J are TRBV9 and TRBJ2-1, with 8 bases fitting TRBD1. This CDR3 has 16 amino acids. V lost 0 bases to trimming and J lost 5 bases; unmatched junction nucleotides: 7. From germline, CDR1 is SGDLS and CDR2 YYNGEE. The CDR3 nucleotides read TGTGCCAGCAGCGTAGTGGCAGGGGGCGGGCACAATGAGCAGTTCTTC. It specifies CASSVVAGGGHNEQFF.

The chain carries TRBV5-1 and TRBJ2-2; 9 positions match TRBD1. This CDR3 region has 16 residues. Germline V gene sequence: CDR1 SGHRS, CDR2 YFSETQ. J was trimmed by 5 bases and V by 6 bases; bases with no gene match: 11. CDR3 protein: CASTPQRTGVTGELFF. Here the CDR3 DNA reads TGCGCCAGCACCCCACAGAGGACAGGGGTGACCGGGGAGCTGTTTTTT.

In its sample, this clone was seen once. The chain is built from TRBV10-2 and TRBJ2-7; no clear D gene. The V end was cut by 10 bases, the J end by 2 bases, with 21 bases between. The germline V gene encodes CDR1 WSHSY and CDR2 SAAADI. The CDR3 loop spans 15 amino acids. The CDR3, as DNA: TGCGCCACCATGGAGACCCGCACCCACGCCTACGAGCAGTACTTC. This gives the protein CATMETRTHAYEQYF.

This clone was counted once. This chain uses TRBV3-1 (or the pseudogene TRBV3-2) with TRBJ2-1; 7 positions match TRBD2. CDR3 length: 15 amino acids. Germline CDR1 is LGHDT and CDR2 is YNNKEL (reference sequence). Trimming took 1 base from V and 9 from J; bases not matched to a gene: 9. CDR3 sequence reads: CASSQAGGSGREQFF. The DNA of the CDR3 is TGTGCCAGCAGCCAAGCCGGGGGGTCTGGGCGTGAGCAGTTCTTC.

The genes are TRBV28 and TRBJ2-7; TRBD2 agrees at 10 bases. J gave up 5 bases and V 7 bases, and 20 bases lay outside the gene matches. The CDR3 length is 18 residues. CDR1 and CDR2 (germline): MDHEN, SYDVKM. CDR3 sequence (DNA): TGTGCCAGCACCCCAGGTTTAGGGAGCGGGAGGGCCGTCGACGAGCAGTACTTC. This sequence encodes CASTPGLGSGRAVDEQYF.